This is a list of T cell receptor beta chains from one sample in a study of CD8+ T cells in alopecia areata. Measured with immunoSEQ multiplex PCR; TCRdb has only the in-frame clones, and not every one. The data hold about 120,000 clones, with more than 45% observed a single time. The source material was CD4+ T cells sorted from blood, sampled at week 4, from a patient treated with tofacitinib. The receptors originated from a human donor with alopecia areata. Both conserved end residues are part of each CDR3. D genes are given only for firm matches. Size values are once, few and many counts, or a class for expanded clones, and some rows have none.

J: TRBJ1-2; size: .; D: .; length: 12; V: TRBV28; DNA: TGTGCCAGCAGCCTATGGCAAGTAGGCTACACCTTC; CDR3: CASSLWQVGYTF
J: TRBJ2-1; size: .; D: .; length: 11; V: TRBV4-1; DNA: TGCGCCAGCAGGGGGATAAATGAGCAGTTCTTC; CDR3: CASRGINEQFF
J: TRBJ2-5; size: .; D: TRBD2; length: 13; V: TRBV30; DNA: TGTGCCTGGACTAGCGGGAACCAAGAGACCCAGTACTTC; CDR3: CAWTSGNQETQYF
J: TRBJ1-3; size: .; D: .; length: 13; V: TRBV30; DNA: TGTGCCTGTCATCTGTCCTCTGGAAACACCATATATTTT; CDR3: CACHLSSGNTIYF
J: TRBJ1-1; size: .; D: .; length: 12; V: TRBV29-1; DNA: TGCAGCGTTGTATCCTCGAACACTGAAGCTTTCTTT; CDR3: CSVVSSNTEAFF
J: TRBJ2-3; size: .; D: .; length: 16; V: TRBV11-2; DNA: TGTGCCAGCAGCTTAGTTCGGACTAAGAGCACAGATACGCAGTATTTT; CDR3: CASSLVRTKSTDTQYF
J: TRBJ2-3; size: once; D: .; length: 19; V: TRBV4-1; DNA: TGCGCCAGCAGCCAAGTCAGGGGAACTCCTCCTATGAGCACAGATACGCAGTATTTT; CDR3: CASSQVRGTPPMSTDTQYF
J: TRBJ1-2; size: .; D: .; length: 14; V: TRBV7-2; DNA: TGTGCCAGCAGCTTAGCGGACGGAAACTATGGCTACACCTTC; CDR3: CASSLADGNYGYTF
J: TRBJ1-2; size: .; D: .; length: 12; V: TRBV4-2; DNA: TGTGCCAGCAGCACCGACAACTATGGCTACACCTTC; CDR3: CASSTDNYGYTF
J: TRBJ1-2; size: .; D: .; length: 15; V: TRBV30; DNA: TGTGCCTGGAGCGCCGCGGACCGAGCTAACTATGGCTACACCTTC; CDR3: CAWSAADRANYGYTF
J: TRBJ1-1; size: once; D: .; length: 15; V: TRBV10-2; DNA: TGCGCCAGCAGTTTAGACGGGGTCAGGAACACTGAAGCTTTCTTT; CDR3: CASSLDGVRNTEAFF
J: TRBJ2-1; size: .; D: .; length: 13; V: TRBV18; DNA: TGTGCCAGCTCACCACCATCCTACAATGAGCAGTTCTTC; CDR3: CASSPPSYNEQFF
J: TRBJ2-2; size: .; D: .; length: 15; V: TRBV2; DNA: TGTGCCAGCAAGGACACAGGATCGAACACCGGGGAGCTGTTTTTT; CDR3: CASKDTGSNTGELFF
J: TRBJ1-2; size: .; D: .; length: 14; V: TRBV6-5; DNA: TGTGCCAGCAGTTACTCTCGAGGACCCTCGGGCTACACCTTC; CDR3: CASSYSRGPSGYTF
J: TRBJ2-3; size: few; D: TRBD2; length: 17; V: TRBV5-5; DNA: TGTGCCAGCAGCCTTCGGACTAGCGGCAGCTCATCGGATACGCAGTATTTT; CDR3: CASSLRTSGSSSDTQYF
J: TRBJ2-2; size: .; D: .; length: 14; V: TRBV2; DNA: TGTGCCAGCAGAAGATCTGTGATCACCGGGGAGCTGTTTTTT; CDR3: CASRRSVITGELFF
J: TRBJ2-1; size: .; D: .; length: 11; V: TRBV30; DNA: TGTGCCTGGAGTGGTTACAATGAGCAGTTCTTC; CDR3: CAWSGYNEQFF
J: TRBJ1-2; size: .; D: TRBD1; length: 14; V: TRBV5-1; DNA: TGCGCCAGCAGCTTCAGCAGGGGGAGGAGAGGCTACACCTTC; CDR3: CASSFSRGRRGYTF
J: TRBJ2-5; size: .; D: .; length: 11; V: TRBV30; DNA: TGTGCCTGGAGTCGAGGGGGGACCCAGTACTTC; CDR3: CAWSRGGTQYF
J: TRBJ2-7; size: .; D: .; length: 15; V: TRBV27; DNA: TGTGCCAGCAGTTCCCCCTTATTGGGGGCCTACGAGCAGTACTTC; CDR3: CASSSPLLGAYEQYF
J: TRBJ2-7; size: once; D: .; length: 12; V: TRBV29-1; DNA: TGCAGCGTTGGGAAGGAAACCTACGAGCAGTACTTC; CDR3: CSVGKETYEQYF
J: TRBJ2-1; size: .; D: .; length: 16; V: TRBV7-8; DNA: TGTGCCAGCAGCCTCTATAGGGTGAGCTCCTACAATGAGCAGTTCTTC; CDR3: CASSLYRVSSYNEQFF
J: TRBJ1-4; size: .; D: .; length: 19; V: TRBV4-1; DNA: TGCGCCAGCAGCCAATCCAGATTCCTACCCGGGCAAACTAATGAAAAACTGTTTTTT; CDR3: CASSQSRFLPGQTNEKLFF
J: TRBJ2-7; size: .; D: .; length: 14; V: TRBV5-1; DNA: TGCGCCAGCAGCTTGGGACAGGAGTACTACGAGCAGTACTTC; CDR3: CASSLGQEYYEQYF
J: TRBJ2-3; size: .; D: .; length: 11; V: TRBV29-1; DNA: TGCAGCGTACCAGGGGGGCAAGGGGAGTATTTT; CDR3: CSVPGGQGEYF
J: TRBJ2-3; size: .; D: .; length: 16; V: TRBV4-1; DNA: TGCGCCAGCAGCCACGGAACTAGCCGAAGCACAGATACGCAGTATTTT; CDR3: CASSHGTSRSTDTQYF
J: TRBJ1-1; size: medium-sized; D: .; length: 11; V: TRBV27; DNA: TGTGCCAGCAGTCGGGGGACTGAAGCTTTCTTT; CDR3: CASSRGTEAFF
J: TRBJ2-5; size: .; D: .; length: 11; V: TRBV2; DNA: TGTGCCAGCAGTGAGCCCGGGAGTCAGTACTTC; CDR3: CASSEPGSQYF
J: TRBJ1-3; size: few; D: .; length: 15; V: TRBV28; DNA: TGTGCCAGCAGATGGGGACCGCTCTCTGGAAACACCATATATTTT; CDR3: CASRWGPLSGNTIYF
J: TRBJ2-3; size: .; D: .; length: 14; V: TRBV4-2; DNA: TGTGCCAGCAGCCAAGATGGAACGGGACGTGCGCAGTATTTT; CDR3: CASSQDGTGRAQYF
J: TRBJ1-5; size: .; D: TRBD1; length: 17; V: TRBV5-6; DNA: TGTGCCAGCAGCTTTTTGCCCGGGACAGGGGGCTTTCAGCCCCAGCATTTT; CDR3: CASSFLPGTGGFQPQHF
J: TRBJ2-6; size: .; D: .; length: 15; V: TRBV6-1; DNA: TGTGCCAGCACCAAGGTCCTCTCTGGGGCCAACGTCCTGACTTTC; CDR3: CASTKVLSGANVLTF
J: TRBJ2-1; size: few; D: .; length: 12; V: TRBV7-8; DNA: TGTGCCAGCAGCTTCCGACGGGAAGAGCAGTTCTTC; CDR3: CASSFRREEQFF
J: TRBJ1-5; size: few; D: .; length: 15; V: TRBV29-1; DNA: TGCAGCGTTGTGTTTCCCGGGAGCGCAAATCAGCCCCAGCATTTT; CDR3: CSVVFPGSANQPQHF
J: TRBJ2-5; size: many; D: .; length: 14; V: TRBV5-1; DNA: TGCGCCAGCAGCAGATGGACAACCCAAGAGACCCAGTACTTC; CDR3: CASSRWTTQETQYF
J: TRBJ1-5; size: .; D: TRBD1; length: 15; V: TRBV29-1; DNA: TGCAGCGTTCTCATACAGGGGGCCCTCAATCAGCCCCAGCATTTT; CDR3: CSVLIQGALNQPQHF
J: TRBJ1-2; size: few; D: TRBD1; length: 14; V: TRBV6-6; DNA: TGTGCCAGCAGTGAGCCGGGACAGTACTATGGCTACACCTTC; CDR3: CASSEPGQYYGYTF
J: TRBJ1-2; size: few; D: .; length: 14; V: TRBV7-2; DNA: TGTGCCAGCAGCTTACTGGGCAAGAGCTATGGCTACACCTTC; CDR3: CASSLLGKSYGYTF
J: TRBJ1-2; size: .; D: .; length: 13; V: TRBV9; DNA: TGTGCCAGCAGATCAAGCGGAAACTATGGCTACACCTTC; CDR3: CASRSSGNYGYTF
J: TRBJ2-7; size: .; D: .; length: 12; V: TRBV13; DNA: TGTGCCAGCAGCTGGGGCCCCTACGAGCAGTACTTC; CDR3: CASSWGPYEQYF
J: TRBJ2-5; size: .; D: .; length: 13; V: TRBV6-5; DNA: TGTGCCAGCAGGCCCGGGACACTCTGGACCCAGTACTTC; CDR3: CASRPGTLWTQYF
J: TRBJ1-5; size: .; D: .; length: 16; V: TRBV30; DNA: TGTGCCTGGGCGGCCGGGCCTAGGGGTAGCAATCAGCCCCAGCATTTT; CDR3: CAWAAGPRGSNQPQHF
J: TRBJ2-3; size: few; D: .; length: 11; V: TRBV10-3; DNA: TGTGCCACGTTGAGGGAAGATACGCAGTATTTT; CDR3: CATLREDTQYF
J: TRBJ2-5; size: few; D: .; length: 15; V: TRBV29-1; DNA: TGCAGCGCCAAGCCCACAAATAGGGGCCAAGAGACCCAGTACTTC; CDR3: CSAKPTNRGQETQYF
J: TRBJ2-1; size: .; D: .; length: 14; V: TRBV29-1; DNA: TGCAGCGTTGATAAGGAAGTCTCGTACAATGAGCAGTTCTTC; CDR3: CSVDKEVSYNEQFF
J: TRBJ1-1; size: once; D: .; length: 13; V: TRBV9; DNA: TGTGCCAGCAGCTTCAGGGACCGAACTGAAGCTTTCTTT; CDR3: CASSFRDRTEAFF
J: TRBJ2-6; size: few; D: TRBD1; length: 17; V: TRBV2; DNA: TGTGCCAGACAACGGGACAGATATGTGTCTGGGGCCAACGTCCTGACTTTC; CDR3: CARQRDRYVSGANVLTF
J: TRBJ2-7; size: .; D: .; length: 15; V: TRBV2; DNA: TGTGCCAGCAGTGAGCGCCGGTACTCTACCTACGAGCAGTACTTC; CDR3: CASSERRYSTYEQYF
J: TRBJ2-1; size: once; D: .; length: 12; V: TRBV25-1; DNA: TGTGCCAGCAGTGACAGAGGACAAGTCCAGTTCTTC; CDR3: CASSDRGQVQFF
J: TRBJ2-2; size: once; D: TRBD2; length: 14; V: TRBV2; DNA: TGTGCCAGCAAGCGGGGGGAGGGAACCGGGGAGCTGTTTTTT; CDR3: CASKRGEGTGELFF
J: TRBJ2-3; size: .; D: TRBD1; length: 14; V: TRBV7-3; DNA: TGTGCCAGCAGCTCCCCCGGACAGGGGGATACGCAGTATTTT; CDR3: CASSSPGQGDTQYF